One sample yielded the 29 T cell receptor beta chains listed below, sequenced in a study of vaccination and CD4 T cells after COVID-19. An Oncomine TCR Beta short-read assay was used to sequence the DNA from cultured CD4+ T cells. MiXCR was run by TCRdb on the PCR reads, yielding one entry per CDR3 protein. The repertoire holds more than 9,500 distinct CDR3 sequences, with around 40% as singletons. Treatment noted: approximately 11-day PBMC culture with coronavirus spike peptide pools or control peptides (ViraFEST assay). No antigens are known for them. Sample: cultured CD4+ T cells from blood. The receptors here all came from a human donor with COVID-19.

The chain is built from TRBV2 and TRBJ1-1; D might be TRBD1 (5 bases). Trimming cost V 8 bases and J 6 bases, with 19 bases left between them. The CDR3 runs 14 residues. Germline V gene lookup returns CDR1 SNHLY and CDR2 FYNNEI. CDR3 coding DNA: TGTGCCAGCGGGGTGGGGGGGGATAGGGCTGAAGCTTTCTTT. It encodes CASGVGGDRAEAFF. The variable domain in full, completed from reference TRBV2 and TRBJ1-1, reads EPEVTQTPSHQVTQMGQEVILRCVPISNHLYFYWYRQILGQKVEFLVSFYNNEISEKSEIFDDQFSVERPDGSNFTLKIRSTKLEDSAMYFCASGVGGDRAEAFFGQGTRLTVV.

This clonotype has only a few counts. The chain carries TRBV7-2 and TRBJ1-2; possible D gene TRBD1, 6 bases. The CDR3 is 14 residues long. Germline V CDR1 and CDR2: SGHTA, FQGNSA. Trimming stripped 2 bases from V and 2 bases from J, with 9 bases between. CDR3 nucleotides: TGTGCCAGCAGCTTACCAGGGGTCAACTATGGCTACACCTTC. Translated, it gives CASSLPGVNYGYTF.

This clonotype was recorded a few times. This chain links TRBV20-1 with TRBJ2-7, with TRBD1 as a possible D gene (6 bases). Trimming cost V 2 bases and J 3 bases, with 11 bases left between them. From germline, CDR1 is DFQATT and CDR2 SNEGSKA (reference sequence). This CDR3 contains 13 residues. CDR3 loop: CSARRDNLYEQYF. CDR3 nucleotides: TGCAGTGCTAGACGGGACAACCTCTACGAGCAGTACTTC.

The chain links TRBV5-4 to TRBJ2-7; 7 nucleotides agree with TRBD2. The junction had 13 bases not matched to a gene; V was cut back by 4 bases and J by 6 bases. This CDR3 region has 15 residues. Germline V CDR1 and CDR2: SGHNT, YYREEE (reference sequence). CDR3 sequence (DNA): TGTGCCAGCAGCCTGGGGCTAGCGGAGTACGCCGAGCAGTACTTC. This gives the protein CASSLGLAEYAEQYF.

The V and J genes are TRBV6-1 and TRBJ1-4; tentative D call: TRBD1 (6 bases). Germline CDR1 is MNHNS and CDR2 is SASEGT. V was cut by 10 bases and J by 6 bases, with 18 bases left in between. The CDR3 is made up of 14 amino acids. This CDR3 is CATGSRGLYEKLFF. The CDR3 nucleotides read TGTGCCACGGGGTCCAGGGGCTTGTATGAAAAACTGTTTTTT.

V usage is TRBV6-5 and J usage is TRBJ1-5; D is perhaps TRBD1 (5 bases). This CDR3 comprises 15 residues. The germline V and J ends were trimmed by 2 bases and 2 bases, with 10 bases remaining between them. Germline assignment: CDR1 MNHEY and CDR2 SVGAGI. CDR3 in amino acids: CASSYGQGGNQPQHF. The CDR3 DNA reads TGTGCCAGCAGTTACGGCCAGGGCGGCAATCAGCCCCAGCATTTT.

This clonotype has a handful of counts. The chain links TRBV20-1 to TRBJ1-4; D is unclear. This CDR3 is 12 amino acids long. V shed 3 bases and J shed 7 bases, with 9 bases lying between them. Germline V gene data show CDR1 as DFQATT and CDR2 as SNEGSKA (reference sequence). CDR3 amino acids: CSARRPAEKLFF. For the CDR3, the DNA is TGCAGTGCTAGGAGGCCGGCTGAAAAACTGTTTTTT.

This chain joins TRBV19 and TRBJ2-3; 9 bases match TRBD2. CDR3 size: 15 residues. The germline V gene has CDR1 LNHDA and CDR2 SQIVND (reference sequence). V was pared by 3 bases and J by 1 base, with 2 bases of the junction left unmatched. This CDR3 reads CASSISSGGTDTQYF. The DNA of the CDR3 is TGTGCCAGTAGTATCTCTAGCGGGGGCACAGATACGCAGTATTTT.

The chain couples TRBV12-3 or TRBV12-4 to TRBJ1-2, with D possibly being TRBD1 (5 bases). The CDR3 consists of 14 residues. V lost 4 bases and J lost 6, with 15 bases in between. Here the CDR3 DNA reads TGTGCCAGCAGTTCAGGGACCTCCAGGCATGGCTACACCTTC. Protein: CASSSGTSRHGYTF.

This chain joins TRBV24-1 and TRBJ1-5, with a possible D match to TRBD1 (6 bases). This CDR3 has 16 residues. V lost 9 bases and J 2 bases, leaving 19 bases between the germline ends. Germline CDR1 KGHDR, CDR2 SFDVKD. CDR3 amino acids: CATAERGSIGNQPQHF. CDR3 in DNA: TGTGCCACCGCCGAGAGGGGGTCTATAGGCAATCAGCCCCAGCATTTT.

In its sample, this clonotype was seen once. The genes are TRBV5-8 and TRBJ1-2, with no clear D. The germline CDR1 and CDR2 sequences are SGHTS and YDEGEE. V dropped 0 bases and J dropped 4 bases, with 10 bases sitting between them. The CDR3 runs to 14 residues. This CDR3 is CASSLDYVSYGYTF. Written as DNA, the CDR3 is TGTGCCAGCAGCTTGGATTATGTGAGCTATGGCTACACCTTC.

The chain combines TRBV6-5 with TRBJ2-3; tentatively, D is TRBD2 (6 bases). The V end was cut by 0 bases, the J end by 0 bases, with 10 bases between. Germline CDR1 MNHEY, CDR2 SVGAGI. The CDR3 totals 16 residues. The CDR3 protein is CASSYSGGASTDTQYF. The DNA of the CDR3 is TGTGCCAGCAGTTACTCTGGCGGGGCGAGCACAGATACGCAGTATTTT.

The chain uses TRBV20-1 and TRBJ2-1, with 7 bases aligning to TRBD2. The CDR3 totals 11 residues. V shed 3 bases, J shed 10 bases, and the junction held 3 bases outside the gene matches. CDR1 and CDR2 from the germline V gene are DFQATT and SNEGSKA (reference sequence). CDR3 nucleotides: TGCAGTGCTAGTGAGGGAGGGGAGCAGTTCTTC. Protein product: CSASEGGEQFF.

This clonotype was seen a handful of times. The CDR3 bases are TGTGCCAGCAGTTTAGCGTGGCCAGCGGGGGCGGGAGAGACCCAGTACTTC. As protein: CASSLAWPAGAGETQYF. The chain has TRBV12-3 or TRBV12-4 and TRBJ2-5; 8 positions agree with TRBD2. The CDR3 runs to 17 residues. Trimming cost V 0 bases and J 4 bases; bases outside gene matches: 10.

V is TRBV7-2 and J is TRBJ1-2; 10 bases are shared with TRBD1. CDR3 length: 13 amino acids. Germline assignment: CDR1 SGHTA and CDR2 FQGNSA. Trimming at V came to 5 bases and at J to 5 bases, leaving 2 bases not matched to a gene. The CDR3 nucleotides read TGTGCCAGCAGCCCGGGACAGGGGTATGGCTACACCTTC. Its protein product is CASSPGQGYGYTF.

This clonotype has only a few counts. The CDR3 nucleotides read TGTGCCAGCAGTGATCAGGGCTACGAGCAGTACTTC. Encoded protein: CASSDQGYEQYF. The rearrangement joins TRBV6-1 to TRBJ2-7; the D gene is possibly TRBD1 (5 bases). This CDR3 is built from 12 residues. V was trimmed by 3 bases and J by 3 bases, leaving 6 bases between them. The germline gives CDR1 MNHNS, CDR2 SASEGT.

This chain links TRBV6-1 with TRBJ1-3; D is unclear. The CDR3 totals 17 residues. V was shortened by 6 bases and J by 0 bases, with 18 bases between the two germline ends. Germline assignment: CDR1 MNHNS and CDR2 SASEGT. The CDR3 DNA reads TGTGCCAGCAGGGCGGGAGGCAAGGCGAGCTCTGGAAACACCATATATTTT. Protein product: CASRAGGKASSGNTIYF.

This clonotype was detected only a few times. The chain employs TRBV12-3 or TRBV12-4 and TRBJ2-5; D remains unclear. V was clipped by 1 base and J by 1 base, with 13 bases between them. The CDR3 has 16 residues. CDR3 in DNA: TGTGCCAGCAGTTTAGTTCTGGGATCCCGCCAAGAGACCCAGTACTTC. It is translated as CASSLVLGSRQETQYF.

This clonotype has just a few counts. This chain uses TRBV7-8 with TRBJ1-3; maybe TRBD1 (6 bases). CDR3 size: 15 residues. Germline CDR1 is SGHVS and CDR2 is FQNEAQ. The V and J ends lost 6 bases and 3 bases respectively, with 15 bases between them. Here the CDR3 DNA reads TGTGCCAGCAGACGAACCGGGACAAGTGGAAACACCATATATTTT. This encodes CASRRTGTSGNTIYF.

The gene calls are TRBV2 and TRBJ1-5; 10 bases are a match to TRBD1. The CDR3 is 12 amino acids. V gave up 4 bases and J gave up 12 bases; unmatched junction bases: 3. CDR1 is SNHLY, CDR2 FYNNEI, per germline. The CDR3 nucleotides are TGTGCCAGCAGTGTAGGGGACAGGGGCCAGCATTTT. It translates to CASSVGDRGQHF.

DNA for the CDR3: TGCAGTGCTACCGAACCCCAGCTGGGAGGCTATGGCTACACCTTC. As protein: CSATEPQLGGYGYTF. The rearrangement uses TRBV20-1 and TRBJ1-2; unclear D gene. Germline V gene sequence: CDR1 DFQATT, CDR2 SNEGSKA (reference sequence). Trimming removed 4 bases at V and 4 bases at J, with 19 bases between. The CDR3 is 15 amino acids.

This sequence joins TRBV20-1 and TRBJ2-2; possibly TRBD2 for D (6 bases). There are 16 residues in the CDR3. V was cut by 3 bases and J by 6 bases, with 20 bases left in between. The germline V gene has CDR1 DFQATT and CDR2 SNEGSKA (reference sequence). The CDR3 loop reads CSASDTARGEAGELFF. The CDR3 region has the DNA TGCAGTGCTAGCGATACGGCGCGGGGTGAGGCCGGGGAGCTGTTTTTT.

In its sample, this clonotype ranks as large. The chain carries TRBV7-3 and TRBJ1-1; no clear D. In germline, CDR1 is SGHTA, CDR2 FQGTGA. This CDR3 has 13 amino acids. The V end was cut by 5 bases, the J end by 3 bases, with 10 bases between. The CDR3 bases are TGTGCCAGCAGCAGAGCAGGATACACTGAAGCTTTCTTT. It is translated as CASSRAGYTEAFF.

This clonotype was seen only a few times. The chain couples TRBV7-2 to TRBJ2-3; D gene ambiguous. Germline loops: CDR1 SGHTA, CDR2 FQGNSA. The CDR3 is made up of 16 amino acids. V lost 0 bases to trimming and J lost 0 bases, with 10 bases between them. The CDR3 DNA reads TGTGCCAGCAGCTTAGCGGCGGCTCTTAGCACAGATACGCAGTATTTT. Amino acids: CASSLAAALSTDTQYF.

This clonotype has a single count. The chain is built from TRBV11-2 and TRBJ2-1, with 7 nucleotides matching TRBD2. CDR1 SGHAT and CDR2 FQNNGV come from the germline V gene. The length of the CDR3 is 18 residues. Unmatched junction bases numbered 18, after V lost 0 bases and J lost 10 bases. CDR3 nucleotide sequence: TGTGCCAGCAGCTTAGAACTCGGGGGGACTTTTGTTTCGGACGAGCAGTTCTTC. This translates into CASSLELGGTFVSDEQFF.

The gene calls are TRBV7-2 and TRBJ2-1; D uncertain. CDR3 size: 12 residues. CDR1 and CDR2 from the germline V gene are SGHTA and FQGNSA. V lost 3 bases, J lost 5 bases, and 5 bases lay in between. As DNA, the CDR3 is TGTGCCAGCAGCTTTATACACAATGAGCAGTTCTTC. This translates into CASSFIHNEQFF.

This clonotype was detected a few times. V is TRBV6-5 and J is TRBJ1-2; possibly TRBD1 for D (5 bases). This CDR3 is built from 15 residues. The V end was cut by 0 bases, the J end by 6 bases, with 14 bases between. In germline, CDR1 is MNHEY, CDR2 SVGAGI. CDR3 protein: CASSYSMGRADGYTF. DNA for the CDR3: TGTGCCAGCAGTTACTCGATGGGCAGGGCTGATGGCTACACCTTC.

The chain uses TRBV11-3 and TRBJ2-5, with no clear D. V was clipped by 1 base and J by 3 bases, with 6 bases between them. CDR3 length: 13 residues. Germline V gives CDR1 SGHNT, CDR2 YENEEA. The CDR3 DNA sequence: TGTGCCAGCAGCTTAGGTCCGGAAGAGACCCAGTACTTC. Translated: CASSLGPEETQYF.

This clonotype came up a few times. V usage is TRBV24-1 and J usage is TRBJ1-4, with 11 bases aligning to TRBD1. Per the germline V gene, CDR1 is KGHDR and CDR2 is SFDVKD. CDR3 size: 17 residues. Losses at the gene ends were 5 bases for V and 2 bases for J; bases not matched to a gene: 6. As DNA, the CDR3 is TGTGCCACCAGTGGCCGGGACAGGGGGACTACTAATGAAAAACTGTTTTTT. This translates into CATSGRDRGTTNEKLFF.